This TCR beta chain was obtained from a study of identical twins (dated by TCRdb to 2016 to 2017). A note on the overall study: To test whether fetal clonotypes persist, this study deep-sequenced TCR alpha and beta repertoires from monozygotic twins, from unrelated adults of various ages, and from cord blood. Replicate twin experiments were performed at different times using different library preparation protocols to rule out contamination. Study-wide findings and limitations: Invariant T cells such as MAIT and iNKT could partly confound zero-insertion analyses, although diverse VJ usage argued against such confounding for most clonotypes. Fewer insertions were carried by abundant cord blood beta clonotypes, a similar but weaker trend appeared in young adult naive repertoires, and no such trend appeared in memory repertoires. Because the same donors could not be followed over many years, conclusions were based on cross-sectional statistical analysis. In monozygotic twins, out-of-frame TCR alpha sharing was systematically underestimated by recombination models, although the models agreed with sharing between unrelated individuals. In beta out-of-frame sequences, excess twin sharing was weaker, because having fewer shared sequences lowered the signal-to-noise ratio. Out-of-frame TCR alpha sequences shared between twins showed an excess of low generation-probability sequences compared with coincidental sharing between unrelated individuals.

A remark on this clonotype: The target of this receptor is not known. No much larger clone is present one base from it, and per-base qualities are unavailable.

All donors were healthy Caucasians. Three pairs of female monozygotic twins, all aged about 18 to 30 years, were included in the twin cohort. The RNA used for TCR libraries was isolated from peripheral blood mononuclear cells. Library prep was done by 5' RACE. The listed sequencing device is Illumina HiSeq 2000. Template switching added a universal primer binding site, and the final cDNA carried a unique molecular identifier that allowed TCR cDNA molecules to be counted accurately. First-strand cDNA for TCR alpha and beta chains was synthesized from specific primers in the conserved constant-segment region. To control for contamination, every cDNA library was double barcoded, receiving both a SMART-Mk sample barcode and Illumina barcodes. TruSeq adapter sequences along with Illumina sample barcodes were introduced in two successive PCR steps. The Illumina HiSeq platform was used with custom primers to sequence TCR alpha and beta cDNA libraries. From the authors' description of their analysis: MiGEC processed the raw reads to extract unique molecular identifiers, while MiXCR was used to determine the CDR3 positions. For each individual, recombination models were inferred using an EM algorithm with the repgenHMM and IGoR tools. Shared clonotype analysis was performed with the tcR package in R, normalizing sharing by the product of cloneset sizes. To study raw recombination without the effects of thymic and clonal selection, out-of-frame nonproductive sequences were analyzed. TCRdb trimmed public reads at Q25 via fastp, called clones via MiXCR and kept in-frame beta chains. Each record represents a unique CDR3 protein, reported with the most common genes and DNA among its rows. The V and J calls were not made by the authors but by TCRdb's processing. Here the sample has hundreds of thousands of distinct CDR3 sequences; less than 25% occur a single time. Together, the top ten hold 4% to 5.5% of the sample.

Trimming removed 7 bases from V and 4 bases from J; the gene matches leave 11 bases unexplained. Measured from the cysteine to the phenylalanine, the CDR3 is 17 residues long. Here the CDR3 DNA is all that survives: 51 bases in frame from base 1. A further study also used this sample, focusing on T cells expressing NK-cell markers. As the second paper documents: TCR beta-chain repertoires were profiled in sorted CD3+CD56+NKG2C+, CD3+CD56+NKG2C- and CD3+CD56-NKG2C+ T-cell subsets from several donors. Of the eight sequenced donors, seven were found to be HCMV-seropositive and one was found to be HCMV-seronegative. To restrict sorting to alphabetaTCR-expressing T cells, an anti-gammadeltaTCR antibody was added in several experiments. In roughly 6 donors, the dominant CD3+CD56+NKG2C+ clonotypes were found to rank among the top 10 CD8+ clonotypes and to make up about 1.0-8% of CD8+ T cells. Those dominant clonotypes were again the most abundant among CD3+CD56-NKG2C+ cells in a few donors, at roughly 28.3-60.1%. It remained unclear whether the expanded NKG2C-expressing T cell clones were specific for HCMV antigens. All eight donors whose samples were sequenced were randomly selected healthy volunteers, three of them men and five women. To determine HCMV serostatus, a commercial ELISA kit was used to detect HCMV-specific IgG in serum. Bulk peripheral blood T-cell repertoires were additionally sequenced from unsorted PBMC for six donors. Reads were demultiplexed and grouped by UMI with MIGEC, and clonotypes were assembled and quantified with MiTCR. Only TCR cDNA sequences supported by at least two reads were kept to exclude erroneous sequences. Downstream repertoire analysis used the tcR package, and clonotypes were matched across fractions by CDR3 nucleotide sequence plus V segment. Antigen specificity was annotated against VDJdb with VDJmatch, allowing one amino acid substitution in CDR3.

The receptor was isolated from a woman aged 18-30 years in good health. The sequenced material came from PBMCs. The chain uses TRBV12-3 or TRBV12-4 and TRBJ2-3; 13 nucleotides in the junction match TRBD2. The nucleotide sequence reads TGTGCCAGCACTTCAGGACTAGCGGGGGCCGTACCAGATACGCAGTATTTT. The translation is CASTSGLAGAVPDTQYF.